This entry features one T cell receptor (beta chain) sequence. Repertoires were generated with immunoSEQ multiplex PCR, while TCRdb's copy carries only in-frame clones and drops some. The sample contains 30,000 to 40,000 clones, around 90% of which appear only once. CDR3 length: 14 residues. Germline CDR1 MNHEY, CDR2 SVGAGI. V dropped 0 bases and J dropped 12 bases, with 14 bases sitting between them. The record originates from a study of T cell changes during pregnancy in multiple sclerosis. Specimen: CD4+ T cells from peripheral blood mononuclear cells, collected in the second trimester of pregnancy. The sequence was obtained from a female donor in good health, enrolled as a control in a pregnancy study. The chain carries TRBV6-5 and TRBJ1-4; no clear D gene. CDR3 sequence reads: CASSYSPFDGELFF. The CDR3, as DNA: TGTGCCAGCAGTTACTCCCCGTTCGACGGGGAACTGTTTTTT.